The rows below give T cell receptor beta chains drawn from one sample of a study of T cells after yellow fever vaccination. One entry per CDR3 protein, called by TCRdb with MiXCR from the 5' RACE reads. The table includes approximately 510,000 distinct CDR3 sequences, 20% to 25% detected once. Sequenced here: PBMCs, sampled less than 25 days after the first yellow fever vaccination. Receptors originate from a man aged 18 to 30 who received the YFV17D yellow fever vaccine. The CDR3 runs from the conserved cysteine through the conserved F or W. D genes are given only for firm matches. Size tells how often a clone was seen (once, few, many) or the class of an expanded clone, and some rows leave it out.

D gene	J gene	V gene	clone size	CDR3 protein	CDR3 DNA
-	TRBJ1-2	TRBV6-6	-	CASSITSERGYTF	TGTGCCAGCAGTATTACGAGTGAGCGAGGCTACACCTTC
-	TRBJ2-4	TRBV12-3/TRBV12-4	-	CASSPNTDGDIQYF	TGTGCCAGCAGTCCCAACACCGACGGGGACATTCAGTACTTC
-	TRBJ2-3	TRBV4-2	few	CASSQGVRGRNSTDTQYF	TGTGCCAGCAGCCAGGGGGTCAGGGGAAGGAATAGCACAGATACGCAGTATTTT
-	TRBJ2-5	TRBV6-5	many	CASRVGEETQYF	TGTGCCAGCAGGGTGGGAGAAGAGACCCAGTACTTC
-	TRBJ1-1	TRBV5-4	-	CASSLGMRTEAFF	TGTGCCAGCAGCTTGGGGATGCGCACTGAAGCTTTCTTT
-	TRBJ2-3	TRBV7-9	-	CASSTTAGATDTQYF	TGTGCCAGCAGTACGACCGCCGGGGCAACAGATACGCAGTATTTT
TRBD1	TRBJ1-1	TRBV6-6	-	CASSRPAQGGAFF	TGTGCCAGCAGTCGTCCCGCACAGGGGGGAGCTTTCTTT
TRBD1	TRBJ1-1	TRBV4-1	few	CASSDPGTVNTEAFF	TGCGCCAGCAGCGACCCCGGGACAGTGAACACTGAAGCTTTCTTT
-	TRBJ2-7	TRBV24-1	few	CATSDFAGPSSYEQYF	TGTGCCACCAGTGATTTCGCGGGGCCGAGCTCCTACGAGCAGTACTTC
TRBD1	TRBJ2-7	TRBV12-3/TRBV12-4	-	CASSFGGQGSYEQYF	TGTGCCAGCAGTTTTGGCGGACAGGGTTCCTACGAGCAGTACTTC
-	TRBJ2-5	TRBV20-1	few	CSARRGWQETQYF	TGCAGTGCTAGACGGGGATGGCAAGAGACCCAGTACTTC
-	TRBJ1-4	TRBV29-1	few	CSVAGTDEKLFF	TGCAGCGTTGCTGGGACCGATGAAAAACTGTTTTTT
-	TRBJ2-1	TRBV18	-	CASTEAVSFDEQFF	TGTGCCAGCACTGAAGCTGTCTCTTTCGATGAGCAGTTCTTC
TRBD1	TRBJ1-3	TRBV20-1	-	CSARGRGDREPGNTIYF	TGCAGTGCTAGAGGGCGTGGAGACAGGGAACCTGGAAACACCATATATTTT
-	TRBJ1-5	TRBV7-4	-	CASSLEGPGGERPNQPQHF	TGTGCCAGCAGCTTAGAGGGGCCGGGAGGGGAACGTCCCAATCAGCCCCAGCATTTT
-	TRBJ1-1	TRBV6-5	-	CASSYPRGQNTEAFF	TGTGCCAGCAGTTACCCGAGAGGACAGAACACTGAAGCTTTCTTT
-	TRBJ2-5	TRBV7-3	few	CASSLTAGPQETQYF	TGTGCCAGCAGCTTGACGGCCGGGCCCCAAGAGACCCAGTACTTC
TRBD1	TRBJ2-3	TRBV28	few	CASRWGQGVPHTDTQYF	TGTGCCAGCAGATGGGGACAGGGGGTCCCTCACACAGATACGCAGTATTTT
-	TRBJ2-2	TRBV7-2	few	CASSLVLVTGELFF	TGTGCCAGCAGCTTAGTTTTGGTAACCGGGGAGCTGTTTTTT
-	TRBJ2-3	TRBV15	-	CATSRERADTQYF	TGTGCCACCAGCAGAGAGCGGGCAGATACGCAGTATTTT
TRBD1	TRBJ2-1	TRBV7-3	-	CASSSGQGVDNEQFF	TGTGCCAGCAGCTCAGGACAGGGGGTGGACAATGAGCAGTTCTTC
-	TRBJ1-3	TRBV20-1	-	CSARDSRGNTIYF	TGCAGTGCTAGAGATTCCCGTGGAAACACCATATATTTT
-	TRBJ2-7	TRBV10-1	-	CASRGSRRGKGRSYEQYF	TGCGCCAGCAGGGGCTCAAGGAGGGGCAAAGGGAGGTCCTACGAGCAGTACTTC
-	TRBJ1-2	TRBV6-1	-	CASSVPYGYTF	TGTGCCAGCAGCGTGCCCTATGGCTACACCTTC
-	TRBJ1-1	TRBV4-2	-	CASSQVTPQSNTEAFF	TGTGCCAGCAGCCAAGTTACCCCCCAATCCAACACTGAAGCTTTCTTT
TRBD1	TRBJ2-1	TRBV18	few	CASSRQGGTGEPSSYNEQFF	TGTGCCAGCTCACGACAGGGGGGAACGGGGGAGCCGAGCTCCTACAATGAGCAGTTCTTC
TRBD2	TRBJ2-7	TRBV20-1	few	CSAYGGGTYEQYF	TGCAGTGCTTACGGGGGGGGGACCTACGAGCAGTACTTC
-	TRBJ1-4	TRBV7-9	-	CASSFGALTNEKLFF	TGTGCCAGCAGCTTCGGTGCCTTAACTAATGAAAAACTGTTTTTT
TRBD2	TRBJ2-3	TRBV20-1	few	CSAFPSAGVGDTQYF	TGCAGTGCTTTCCCCTCAGCGGGGGTTGGAGATACGCAGTATTTT
-	TRBJ1-4	TRBV4-3	-	CASSRQGRTNEKLFF	TGCGCCAGCAGCCGGCAGGGGAGAACTAATGAAAAACTGTTTTTT
-	TRBJ2-3	TRBV5-4	-	CASSLGSATSTDTQYF	TGTGCCAGCAGCTTGGGAAGCGCTACTAGCACAGATACGCAGTATTTT